Presented here are 9 T cell receptor beta chains from one specimen sequenced in a study of blood T cells in healthy people across ages (dated by TCRdb to about 2015). Library preparation used 5' RACE. The sequencer was an Illumina HiSeq 2500. The second PCR ran for about 6 to 12 cycles and used a J-beta primer mix along with a sample-barcoded 5' primer. TCRdb itself trimmed the public reads at Q25 with fastp, ran MiXCR and retained productive beta chains. One record per CDR3 amino acid sequence lists the most common genes and DNA. The sample yields about 1,000,000 distinct CDR3 sequences; 45% were counted once. Under 20% of the sample rests with the top ten. Sequenced material: blood. These TCRs come from a woman aged 60-70 years in good health.

The chain couples TRBV3-1 to TRBJ2-1, with 7 bases identical to TRBD1. The CDR3 is 13 residues long. The V gene end was trimmed by 5 bases and the J gene end by 9 bases; junction bases not matched to a gene: 7. The V gene's germline CDR1 is LGHDT and CDR2 YNNKEL (reference sequence). The CDR3 is CASSAGTVGEQFF. CDR3 coding DNA: TGTGCCAGCAGCGCCGGGACAGTTGGTGAGCAGTTCTTC.

The sample holds many counts of this clonotype. The chain carries TRBV11-2 and TRBJ2-5; D possibly uses TRBD1 or TRBD2 (5 bases each). The V gene lost 3 bases and the J gene lost 5 bases, with 13 bases spanning the gap. From germline, CDR1 is SGHAT and CDR2 FQNNGV. The CDR3 is 14 amino acids. CDR3 residues: CASSFWGLQETQYF. The CDR3 DNA sequence: TGTGCCAGCAGCTTTTGGGGGTTGCAGGAGACCCAGTACTTC.

The V and J genes are TRBV10-3 and TRBJ1-1; D is unresolved. Germline lookup yields CDR1 ENHRY and CDR2 SYGVKD. The CDR3 loop spans 15 amino acids. Trimming took off 2 bases at V and 4 bases at J, with 14 bases between the two ends. The CDR3 DNA is TGTGCCATCAGTGAGGAGGGAAAAAAGAGCACTGAAGCTTTCTTT. Translating gives CAISEEGKKSTEAFF.

J is TRBJ2-7 and V is TRBV27, with 10 bases fitting TRBD1. This CDR3 has 17 residues. The junction had 8 bases not matched to a gene; V was cut back by 3 bases and J by 0 bases. Looked up from germline, CDR1 is MNHEY and CDR2 is SMNVEV (reference sequence). The CDR3 region has the DNA TGTGCCAGCAGTTTCATATGGACAGGGGGGGACTCCTACGAGCAGTACTTC. Protein: CASSFIWTGGDSYEQYF.

This clonotype came up once. The rearrangement links TRBV6-5 to TRBJ2-1; 7 nucleotides align to TRBD2. The end of the DNA aligns better with TRBJ2-7, so the J call may be wrong. The germline CDR1 and CDR2 sequences are MNHEY and SVGAGI. The CDR3 runs 14 residues. CDR3 bases: TGTGCCAGCAGATCCGGGACTAACTACAATGAGCAGTACTTC. Translation gives CASRSGTNYNEQYF.

This chain uses TRBV7-9 with TRBJ1-4; D is ambiguous. This CDR3 is built from 15 residues. Germline CDR1 SEHNR, CDR2 FQNEAQ (reference sequence). The germline V and J ends were trimmed by 0 bases and 7 bases, with 12 bases remaining between them. Here the CDR3 reads CASSLATGVGEKLFF. DNA of the CDR3: TGTGCCAGCAGCTTAGCGACGGGAGTAGGTGAAAAACTGTTTTTT.

This clonotype was counted only a few times. This chain connects TRBV29-1 to TRBJ2-7, with D possibly called TRBD1 or TRBD2 (5 bases each). The CDR3 runs to 12 residues. CDR1 and CDR2 (germline): SQVTM, ANQGSEA. Deletions cut 4 bases from V and 3 bases from J, with 10 bases between. The CDR3 reads CSVGRDLYEQYF. CDR3 coding DNA: TGCAGCGTTGGCAGGGACCTCTACGAGCAGTACTTC.

In this sample, this clonotype turned up a few times. V usage is TRBV11-2 and J usage is TRBJ2-1; D is ambiguous. Germline V lookup: CDR1 SGHAT, CDR2 FQNNGV. Trimming removed 1 base at V and 10 bases at J, with 8 bases between. CDR3 length: 12 residues. CDR3 nucleotide sequence: TGTGCCAGCAGCTTAGCTTCCTTAGAGCAGTTCTTC. Residues: CASSLASLEQFF.

This chain joins TRBV12-3 or TRBV12-4 and TRBJ2-1; no firm D call. This CDR3 is 13 amino acids long. Trimming removed 2 bases from V and 5 bases from J, with 7 bases in between. As DNA, the CDR3 is TGTGCCAGCAGTTTAAAAAGCCACAATGAGCAGTTCTTC. Its translation is CASSLKSHNEQFF.